This T cell receptor beta chain originates from a study of blood T cell repertoires in COVID-19. Turning to the study itself: PBMCs, B-cell-depleted T cells, or T cells were the source of the cDNA or gDNA that made up the material.

Original processing methods: Reference gene primer amplification in the assay estimated nucleated cell counts. Produced via immunoSEQ multiplex PCR; TCRdb's table is partial and in-frame only. The V and J calls and clone size are taken from that table; D and trimming were inferred from the DNA. In the table there are about 160,000 clones, over 85% of which are singletons. V shed 1 base and J shed 2 bases, with 12 bases lying between them. Germline loops: CDR1 LGHDT, CDR2 YNNKEL (reference sequence). The CDR3 totals 15 residues. The clonotype originates from a woman aged 50 to 60 with acute or convalescent COVID-19. This sequence joins TRBV3-1 (or the pseudogene TRBV3-2) and TRBJ2-7; D perhaps matches TRBD1 (6 bases). The sequencing sample was made of peripheral blood. As DNA, the CDR3 is TGTGCCAGCAGCCAAGGTTGGACAGTAGCCTACGAGCAGTACTTC. Its protein product is CASSQGWTVAYEQYF.